Listed here are 3 T cell receptor beta chains from one sample, sequenced in a study of blood T cells in healthy people across ages. A second PCR, run for 7 to 11 cycles, used a sample-barcoded 5' primer plus a J-beta primer mix. TCRdb recomputed calls from the 5' RACE reads with MiXCR, one row per CDR3 protein. This sample has about 1,000,000 distinct CDR3 sequences; 35% to 55% occur once, and the top ten carry approximately 17%. Sequencing was performed on blood. The receptors here all came from a woman aged 60-75 years in good health.

The V and J genes are TRBV2 and TRBJ2-7; weak D call: TRBD2 (6 bases). The assigned J gene may be wrong: the sequence end matches TRBJ2-5 better. This CDR3 is built from 12 residues. The germline CDR1 and CDR2 sequences are SNHLY and FYNNEI. The CDR3 loop reads CASTWRGETQYF. Here the CDR3 DNA reads TGTGCCAGCACATGGCGGGGTGAGACCCAGTACTTC.

The chain joins TRBV5-1 to TRBJ2-6; the match to TRBD1 covers 9 bases. V lost 0 bases and J lost 9; bases outside the gene matches: 4. Germline V gene lookup returns CDR1 SGHRS and CDR2 YFSETQ. This CDR3 has 15 residues. The CDR3 DNA is TGCGCCAGCAGCTTGGACAGGGGGCTGGGCAACGTCCTGACTTTC. Translated, it gives CASSLDRGLGNVLTF. The full variable domain, completed using reference TRBV5-1 and TRBJ2-6, is KAGVTQTPRYLIKTRGQQVTLSCSPISGHRSVSWYQQTPGQGLQFLFEYFSETQRNKGNFPGRFSGRQFSNSRSEMNVSTLELGDSALYLCASSLDRGLGNVLTFGAGSRLTVL.

J is TRBJ2-3 and V is TRBV20-1, with D tentatively TRBD2 (6 bases). V was shortened by 5 bases and J by 4 bases, with 19 bases between the two germline ends. CDR1 and CDR2 from the germline V gene are DFQATT and SNEGSKA (reference sequence). The CDR3 sequence is 15 residues long. This chain's CDR3 is CSAGVGTGSPDTQYF. The CDR3 DNA is TGCAGTGCTGGAGTGGGGACCGGGAGTCCAGATACGCAGTATTTT.